Listed here are 25 T cell receptor beta chains from one sample, sequenced in a study of spatial heterogeneity in lung cancer. TCRdb processed the 5' RACE reads anew with MiXCR; each CDR3 protein has one entry. The profile shows about 36,000 distinct CDR3 sequences, less than 5.5% of them singletons. Time point specified: sample taken at primary tumor resection. Tumor, nontumor lung or frozen PBMC supplied whole RNA that was sequenced unsorted. This material consisted of PBMCs, taken at surgery. These receptors originate from a female donor with early-stage non-small cell lung cancer.

Ten or more counts support this clonotype. This chain links TRBV7-3 with TRBJ1-4; D gene ambiguous. Trimming took 5 bases from V and 7 from J, leaving 11 bases between them. This CDR3 contains 13 residues. Germline V CDR1 and CDR2: SGHTA, FQGTGA. This chain's CDR3 is CASSVGRGEKLFF. Here the CDR3 DNA reads TGTGCCAGCAGCGTTGGACGAGGTGAAAAACTGTTTTTT. The variable domain in full, with the rest retrieved from reference TRBV7-3 and TRBJ1-4, is GAGVSQTPSNKVTEKGKYVELRCDPISGHTALYWYRQSLGQGPEFLIYFQGTGAADDSGLPNDRFFAVRPEGSVSTLKIQRTERGDSAVYLCASSVGRGEKLFFGSGTQLSVL.

This sequence joins TRBV20-1 and TRBJ1-3; no definite D call. In germline, CDR1 is DFQATT, CDR2 SNEGSKA (reference sequence). This CDR3 has 15 amino acids. Trimming shortened V by 1 base and J by 0 bases, and 10 bases separated the two germline ends. For the CDR3, the DNA is TGCAGTGCTAGAGGAGGGCCCGGCTCTGGAAACACCATATATTTT. This codes for CSARGGPGSGNTIYF.

The J gene is TRBJ1-6, the V gene TRBV2, with D tentatively TRBD1 (6 bases). Looked up from germline, CDR1 is SNHLY and CDR2 is FYNNEI. This CDR3 region has 14 residues. Trimming stripped 8 bases from V and 9 bases from J, with 17 bases between. CDR3 sequence: CASSTLDRSSPLHF. The CDR3 bases are TGTGCCAGCTCCACCCTGGACAGATCTTCACCCCTCCACTTT. The entire variable domain, with the rest obtained from reference TRBV2 and TRBJ1-6, is as follows: EPEVTQTPSHQVTQMGQEVILRCVPISNHLYFYWYRQILGQKVEFLVSFYNNEISEKSEIFDDQFSVERPDGSNFTLKIRSTKLEDSAMYFCASSTLDRSSPLHFGNGTRLTVT.

This clonotype was observed at least ten times. V usage is TRBV18 and J usage is TRBJ2-1; 7 nucleotides agree with TRBD2. After removal of 6 bases from V and 6 bases from J, the junction contained 5 bases not matched to a gene. Germline V gene sequence: CDR1 KGHSH, CDR2 LQKENI. The CDR3 extends over 13 amino acids. The CDR3 loop is CASSGTTLNEQFF. The CDR3 DNA follows: TGTGCCAGCTCGGGGACTACGCTCAATGAGCAGTTCTTC. Complete variable domain (other parts from reference TRBV18 and TRBJ2-1): NAGVMQNPRHLVRRRGQEARLRCSPMKGHSHVYWYRQLPEEGLKFMVYLQKENIIDESGMPKERFSAEFPKEGPSILRIQQVVRGDSAAYFCASSGTTLNEQFFGPGTRLTVL.

This clonotype came up many times. The chain recombines TRBV20-1 with TRBJ1-2; D is undetermined. CDR1 DFQATT and CDR2 SNEGSKA come from the germline V gene (reference sequence). The CDR3 extends over 12 amino acids. Between the trimmed V and J ends, which lost 0 bases and 1 base, there was a span of 3 bases. The CDR3 loop reads CSARDHNYGYTF. CDR3 DNA: TGCAGTGCTAGAGATCATAACTATGGCTACACCTTC.

This clonotype came up many times. The CDR3 DNA reads TGTGCCAGCAGTTTTGGTTGGACTAGCACAGATACGCAGTATTTT. Translating it yields CASSFGWTSTDTQYF. V usage is TRBV27 and J usage is TRBJ2-3; possibly TRBD2 for D (5 bases). This CDR3 region has 15 residues. V was cut by 3 bases and J by 0 bases, with 10 bases left in between. Germline CDR1 is MNHEY and CDR2 is SMNVEV (reference sequence).

Of note for this clonotype: A clone one base away is much larger, so this may be a read error. The chain has TRBV30 and TRBJ1-5, with D uncertain. V was cut by 3 bases and J by 4 bases, with 10 bases left in between. In germline, CDR1 is GTSNPN, CDR2 SVGIG (reference sequence). The CDR3 loop spans 13 amino acids. In DNA, the CDR3 is TGTGCCTGGAGCCTTGGCGGGAATCAGCCCCAGCATTTT. Translated: CAWSLGGNQPQHF.

In this sample, this clonotype turned up many times. The genes are TRBV7-2 and TRBJ1-5; possibly TRBD1 for D (5 bases). The germline CDR1 and CDR2 sequences are SGHTA and FQGNSA. Deletions cut 0 bases from V and 2 bases from J, with 8 bases between. The CDR3 spans 15 residues. CDR3 coding DNA: TGTGCCAGCAGCTTAGCAGGGGTAGGCAATCAGCCCCAGCATTTT. Translating it yields CASSLAGVGNQPQHF.

Ten or more counts support this clonotype. The chain joins TRBV7-2 to TRBJ1-5; D ambiguous. The V end was cut by 5 bases, the J end by 4 bases, with 9 bases between. Germline assignment: CDR1 SGHTA and CDR2 FQGNSA. The CDR3 has 13 amino acids. In DNA, the CDR3 is TGTGCCAGCAGCCAACGACCTAATCAGCCCCAGCATTTT. Translating it yields CASSQRPNQPQHF.

This clonotype has ten or more counts. The gene calls are TRBV5-6 and TRBJ1-5, with 7 bases matching TRBD1. The trim removed 4 bases at V and 3 bases at J, leaving 4 bases unmatched. There are 14 residues in the CDR3. Looked up from germline, CDR1 is SGHDT and CDR2 is YYEEEE. The CDR3 DNA is TGTGCCAGCAGCCGGGGACAGTTCAATCAGCCCCAGCATTTT. This sequence encodes CASSRGQFNQPQHF.

At least ten counts were recorded for this clonotype. The limits of the CDR3 on the DNA are not certain, so only TCRdb's listed CDR3 is given. CDR3 region: CASSSSAKWVTDTQYF. The chain combines TRBV12-3 or TRBV12-4 with TRBJ2-3. Counting both end residues, the CDR3 totals 16 amino acids.

This clonotype was seen ten or more times. The rearrangement uses TRBV18 and TRBJ2-5; 10 bases map to TRBD2. CDR1 and CDR2 from the germline V gene are KGHSH and LQKENI. The CDR3 runs to 15 residues. V lost 3 bases and J lost 5; bases outside the gene matches: 6. The CDR3 DNA is TGTGCCAGCTCACCTGCCGGGACTAGCGTCGAGACCCAGTACTTC. This codes for CASSPAGTSVETQYF. The full variable domain, its missing parts supplied by reference TRBV18 and TRBJ2-5, is NAGVMQNPRHLVRRRGQEARLRCSPMKGHSHVYWYRQLPEEGLKFMVYLQKENIIDESGMPKERFSAEFPKEGPSILRIQQVVRGDSAAYFCASSPAGTSVETQYFGPGTRLLVL.

This clonotype occurred many times. The chain joins TRBV5-6 to TRBJ2-1; the match to TRBD2 covers 13 bases. The CDR3 spans 15 residues. V lost 7 bases to trimming and J lost 6 bases; unmatched junction nucleotides: 7. Looked up from germline, CDR1 is SGHDT and CDR2 is YYEEEE. CDR3 DNA: TGTGCCAGCTCAAGACTAGCGGGAGGTCTCAATGAGCAGTTCTTC. Translated: CASSRLAGGLNEQFF.

This clonotype was detected only a few times. CDR3 residues: CSALDRDYEQYF. CDR3 DNA: TGCAGCGCTTTGGACAGGGACTACGAGCAGTACTTC. The V and J genes are TRBV29-1 and TRBJ2-7; TRBD1 agrees at 8 bases. V gave up 7 bases and J gave up 3 bases; unmatched junction bases: 5. Germline V gene sequence: CDR1 SQVTM, CDR2 ANQGSEA. This CDR3 is 12 amino acids long.

CDR3 in amino acids: CASSPPLAAGTDTQYF. CDR3 in DNA: TGTGCCAGCTCACCACCCCTCGCCGCGGGCACAGATACGCAGTATTTT. The chain uses TRBV18 and TRBJ2-3; D is undetermined. The CDR3 is made up of 16 amino acids. Trimming took 0 bases from V and 1 from J, leaving 11 bases between them. CDR1 is KGHSH, CDR2 LQKENI, per germline.

This clonotype was detected ten times or more. The chain links TRBV20-1 to TRBJ2-7, with D uncertain. The germline CDR1 and CDR2 sequences are DFQATT and SNEGSKA (reference sequence). The CDR3 loop spans 11 amino acids. Between the trimmed V and J ends, which lost 3 bases and 6 bases, there was a span of 9 bases. As DNA, the CDR3 is TGCAGTGCTAGTGACAACAGCGAGCAGTACTTC. Its translation is CSASDNSEQYF.

Only a few counts were recorded for this clonotype. V usage is TRBV3-1 and J usage is TRBJ1-1, with 9 bases lining up with TRBD1. Trimming removed 2 bases from V and 3 bases from J; junction bases left unmatched: 7. CDR1 is LGHDT and CDR2 is YNNKEL in the germline V gene (reference sequence). This CDR3 comprises 16 residues. In nucleotides, the CDR3 is TGTGCCAGCAGCCAAATAAAACAGGGGGCGTACACTGAAGCTTTCTTT. Translation gives CASSQIKQGAYTEAFF.

Ten or more counts support this clonotype. The chain combines TRBV28 with TRBJ2-5; D is ambiguous. Per the germline V gene, CDR1 is MDHEN and CDR2 is SYDVKM. The CDR3 length is 13 residues. Trimming pared 6 bases from V and 4 bases from J, leaving 12 bases between. The CDR3 region is CASRVPARETQYF. The CDR3 region has the DNA TGTGCCAGCAGGGTGCCAGCGAGAGAGACCCAGTACTTC.

In regard to this clonotype: Possible read error: a much larger clone is one base away. J is TRBJ1-2 and V is TRBV6-1, with 8 bases fitting TRBD1. The V gene end was trimmed by 9 bases and the J gene end by 6 bases; junction bases not matched to a gene: 12. The CDR3 consists of 14 residues. The germline V gene encodes CDR1 MNHNS and CDR2 SASEGT. The CDR3 region has the DNA TGTGCCAGTTATGTGGGGGACAGGTCCCATGGCTACACCTTC. Encoded protein: CASYVGDRSHGYTF.

This clonotype was seen only a few times. The chain is built from TRBV7-2 and TRBJ1-2, with TRBD1 matching over 7 bases. Trimming at V came to 4 bases and at J to 6 bases, leaving 5 bases not matched to a gene. Germline CDR1 reads SGHTA; CDR2 reads FQGNSA. The CDR3 runs to 13 residues. CDR3 nucleotides: TGTGCCAGCAGCTCCAGGGGGAGTGATGGCTACACCTTC. It yields the protein CASSSRGSDGYTF.

There are many counts of this clonotype. This rearrangement joins TRBV2 to TRBJ2-7; D call uncertain. Germline values: CDR1 SNHLY, CDR2 FYNNEI. The CDR3 is 13 amino acids. V lost 2 bases and J 1 base, leaving 6 bases between the germline ends. CDR3 nucleotides: TGTGCCAGCAGTGAATACAGTTCCTACGAGCAGTACTTC. It translates to CASSEYSSYEQYF.

This clonotype was seen many times. The chain joins TRBV27 to TRBJ2-6; D uncertain. Germline lookup yields CDR1 MNHEY and CDR2 SMNVEV (reference sequence). The CDR3 consists of 13 residues. V gave up 6 bases and J gave up 1 base, with 4 bases separating them. CDR3 sequence (DNA): TGTGCCAGCAGACCGTCTGGGGCCAACGTCCTGACTTTC. Its protein product is CASRPSGANVLTF.

Relative to its sample, this clonotype is medium-sized. The chain carries TRBV7-2 and TRBJ2-1; 7 positions match TRBD2. Germline values: CDR1 SGHTA, CDR2 FQGNSA. Trimming removed 4 bases from V and 9 bases from J; junction bases left unmatched: 3. The CDR3 covers 12 residues. This CDR3 reads CASSWGGGEQFF. CDR3 bases: TGTGCCAGCAGCTGGGGGGGTGGTGAGCAGTTCTTC. Variable domain in full (rest from reference TRBV7-2 and TRBJ2-1): GAGVSQSPSNKVTEKGKDVELRCDPISGHTALYWYRQSLGQGLEFLIYFQGNSAPDKSGLPSDRFSAERTGGSVSTLTIQRTQQEDSAVYLCASSWGGGEQFFGPGTRLTVL.

This clonotype has ten or more counts. The V call is TRBV6-1, the J call TRBJ2-7; possibly TRBD2 for D (5 bases). Germline assignment: CDR1 MNHNS and CDR2 SASEGT. CDR3 length: 16 amino acids. V was cut by 1 base and J by 4 bases, with 17 bases left in between. The CDR3 region is CASSEGLPGYGYEQYF. The CDR3 nucleotides read TGTGCCAGCAGTGAAGGGTTACCGGGGTACGGGTACGAGCAGTACTTC.

V gene TRBV6-2 or TRBV6-3 combines with J gene TRBJ2-7; D is ambiguous. Germline V lookup: CDR1 MNHEY, CDR2 SVGEGT. This CDR3 contains 12 residues. V was cut by 6 bases and J by 5 bases, with 11 bases left in between. CDR3 protein: CASSPTLDEQYF. CDR3 nucleotides: TGTGCCAGCAGCCCTACTCTGGACGAGCAGTACTTC.